Listed here are 3 T cell receptor beta chains from one sample, sequenced in a study of OX40 agonist ivuxolimab in advanced cancers. Produced via immunoSEQ multiplex PCR; TCRdb's table is partial and in-frame only. This table holds nearly 11,000 clones, 86% found once. The specimen was CD4+ or CD8+ T cells sorted from blood, collected in a trial of the OX40 agonist ivuxolimab. The source is an adult with an advanced solid tumor such as melanoma, head and neck, liver or kidney cancer.

The chain uses TRBV30 and TRBJ2-7; TRBD2 matches 9 bases. This CDR3 is 16 amino acids long. The germline CDR1 and CDR2 sequences are GTSNPN and SVGIG (reference sequence). With V trimmed by 1 base and J by 3 bases, 10 bases remained unmatched. CDR3 nucleotide sequence: TGTGCCTGGAGTGCTTCCGGGACTAGCCGATACTACGAGCAGTACTTC. Its protein product is CAWSASGTSRYYEQYF.

V gene TRBV29-1 combines with J gene TRBJ1-5; TRBD1 agrees at 10 bases. The V gene end was trimmed by 6 bases and the J gene end by 0 bases; junction bases not matched to a gene: 5. This CDR3 comprises 15 residues. The germline CDR1 and CDR2 sequences are SQVTM and ANQGSEA. CDR3 nucleotides: TGCAGCGTCACCGGGACAGGGGATAGCAATCAGCCCCAGCATTTT. Translating it yields CSVTGTGDSNQPQHF.

This chain links TRBV9 with TRBJ2-1; the D is unclear. Trimming took 0 bases from V and 2 from J, leaving 0 bases between them. The CDR3 sequence is 12 residues long. The germline V gene encodes CDR1 SGDLS and CDR2 YYNGEE. CDR3 coding DNA: TGTGCCAGCAGCGTAGCCTACAATGAGCAGTTCTTC. Translating it yields CASSVAYNEQFF.